One sample yielded the 26 T cell receptor beta chains listed below, sequenced in a study of cytomegalovirus exposure and HLA in healthy donors (dated by TCRdb to about 2017). Libraries came from the immunoSEQ multiplex PCR assay. A mixture of 60 forward primers for TCR Vbeta segments and 13 reverse primers for TCR Jbeta segments was used in the multiplex PCR. TCRdb provides this immuneACCESS table in a form limited to in-frame rearrangements. Some clones are lacking; in checked studies, under half of them reflect an unresolved V gene, and why the rest are absent is not known. This sample comprises around 180,000 clones, 65% to 85% of them detected only once. Approximately 2.5% of the sample belongs to the ten largest clones. The sequenced sample was PBMCs. The source is a man between 60 and 70 years old in good health and CMV-seronegative.

This clone was detected only once. This chain connects TRBV19 to TRBJ2-1; 8 bases align to TRBD2. The germline V gene encodes CDR1 LNHDA and CDR2 SQIVND (reference sequence). The CDR3 runs 15 residues. Trimming removed 3 bases from V and 5 bases from J; junction bases left unmatched: 6. The CDR3 is CASSISGGSHNEQFF. CDR3 nucleotides: TGTGCCAGTAGTATTTCGGGGGGGAGCCACAATGAGCAGTTCTTC.

The chain's CDR3 is CASSVGTVEQYF. DNA of the CDR3: TGTGCCAGCAGCGTCGGGACAGTCGAGCAGTACTTC. The V and J genes are TRBV7-2 and TRBJ2-7; 7 nucleotides agree with TRBD1. The germline V gene has CDR1 SGHTA and CDR2 FQGNSA. The CDR3 spans 12 residues. J was trimmed by 6 bases and V by 5 bases; bases with no gene match: 4.

The genes are TRBV29-1 and TRBJ1-2; 9 nucleotides align to TRBD1. Looked up from germline, CDR1 is SQVTM and CDR2 is ANQGSEA. V trimming: 3 bases; J trimming: 7 bases; junction bases outside the gene matches: 9. This CDR3 is built from 14 residues. The CDR3 sequence: CSVERQGGIGGYTF. CDR3 DNA sequence: TGCAGCGTTGAGCGACAGGGGGGAATCGGTGGCTACACCTTC.

This clone was detected a few times. The DNA for the CDR3 is TGTGCCAGCAGCTTAACTGGACAGGGCTGGACCGGGGAGCTGTTTTTT. Its protein is CASSLTGQGWTGELFF. This chain connects TRBV7-3 to TRBJ2-2; 8 bases are a match to TRBD1. From germline, CDR1 is SGHTA and CDR2 FQGTGA. The CDR3 is 16 residues long. Trimming took 0 bases from V and 5 from J; bases not matched to a gene: 5.

The chain employs TRBV10-3 and TRBJ1-4; TRBD1 is a possible D gene (5 bases). Germline lookup yields CDR1 ENHRY and CDR2 SYGVKD. The CDR3 is 15 amino acids. Trimming removed 6 bases at V and 0 bases at J, with 11 bases between. The CDR3 region is CAISEGTATNEKLFF. CDR3 in DNA: TGTGCCATCAGCGAAGGGACTGCAACTAATGAAAAACTGTTTTTT.

The rearrangement links TRBV5-3 to TRBJ2-7; 14 bases align to TRBD2. TRBV5-3 is filed as an ORF, its function uncertain. Trimming at V came to 3 bases and at J to 4 bases, leaving 6 bases not matched to a gene. The CDR3 contains 16 residues. The CDR3 DNA sequence: TGTGCCAGAAGCTACCTGGGACTAGCGGGAGTGTACGAGCAGTACTTC. Residues: CARSYLGLAGVYEQYF.

The chain has TRBV5-4 and TRBJ2-7, with D possibly being TRBD1 (5 bases). The CDR3 covers 15 residues. The germline V gene encodes CDR1 SGHNT and CDR2 YYREEE (reference sequence). Trimming cost V 0 bases and J 0 bases, with 10 bases left between them. CDR3: CASSLGTLSSYEQYF. Written as DNA, the CDR3 is TGTGCCAGCAGCTTGGGGACATTAAGCTCCTACGAGCAGTACTTC.

This chain links TRBV2 with TRBJ2-3, with a possible D match to TRBD1 (7 bases). V was cut by 3 bases and J by 3 bases, with 10 bases left in between. Germline V lookup: CDR1 SNHLY, CDR2 FYNNEI. This CDR3 is built from 14 residues. The CDR3: CASSDRGVTDTQYF. DNA of the CDR3: TGTGCCAGCAGTGACAGGGGGGTAACAGATACGCAGTATTTT.

This chain uses TRBV10-1 with TRBJ1-1; TRBD1 matches at 7 bases. The CDR3 runs 13 residues. Germline V gene lookup returns CDR1 WNHNN and CDR2 SYGVQD (reference sequence). Trimming took 2 bases from V and 5 from J; bases not matched to a gene: 2. The CDR3 sequence is CASSEGRGTEAFF. DNA of the CDR3: TGCGCCAGCAGTGAGGGCAGGGGGACTGAAGCTTTCTTT.

The rearrangement links TRBV6-5 to TRBJ1-3; D unresolved. Trimming took 6 bases from V and 0 from J, leaving 12 bases between them. The germline V gene has CDR1 MNHEY and CDR2 SVGAGI. CDR3 length: 15 amino acids. CDR3 nucleotides: TGTGCCAGCAGAAAAACACGAAGCTCTGGAAACACCATATATTTT. Its translation: CASRKTRSSGNTIYF.

The chain links TRBV27 to TRBJ1-1; tentatively, D is TRBD1 (6 bases). CDR1 and CDR2 (germline): MNHEY, SMNVEV (reference sequence). This CDR3 region has 15 residues. V lost 3 bases and J 1 base, leaving 12 bases between the germline ends. The CDR3 is CASSLQGPRNTEAFF. For the CDR3, the DNA is TGTGCCAGCAGTTTGCAGGGGCCCAGGAACACTGAAGCTTTCTTT.

The genes are TRBV9 and TRBJ2-4; 12 nucleotides match TRBD2. Looked up from germline, CDR1 is SGDLS and CDR2 is YYNGEE. The V and J ends lost 5 bases and 12 bases, in that order; junction bases with no gene match: 18. The CDR3 loop spans 17 amino acids. The CDR3 DNA follows: TGTGCCAGCAGTCCTGTAGGTTCTAGCGGGGGGGCCTTTACTCAGTACTTC. This sequence encodes CASSPVGSSGGAFTQYF.

The gene calls are TRBV18 and TRBJ1-6, with D possibly TRBD1 on 6 matching bases. The CDR3 totals 16 residues. With 2 bases removed from V and 1 base from J, the gap between germline ends came to 9 bases. Per the germline V gene, CDR1 is KGHSH and CDR2 is LQKENI. The CDR3 region is CASSPRGGSYNSPLHF. The CDR3 nucleotides are TGTGCCAGCTCACCAAGGGGGGGATCCTATAATTCACCCCTCCACTTT. Combining the CDR3 with reference TRBV18 and TRBJ1-6 gives the whole variable domain NAGVMQNPRHLVRRRGQEARLRCSPMKGHSHVYWYRQLPEEGLKFMVYLQKENIIDESGMPKERFSAEFPKEGPSILRIQQVVRGDSAAYFCASSPRGGSYNSPLHFGNGTRLTVT.

The J gene is TRBJ2-5, the V gene TRBV6-1; D gene ambiguous. The V end lost 1 base, the J end lost 0 bases, and 9 bases lay between the germline ends. Germline CDR1 is MNHNS and CDR2 is SASEGT. The CDR3 has 15 amino acids. The CDR3 DNA sequence: TGTGCCAGCAGTGAAGGAGGATCCGACCAAGAGACCCAGTACTTC. Translated: CASSEGGSDQETQYF.

This clone was counted a few times. Mismatch with germline at one junction end may stem from a read error. This rearrangement joins TRBV4-2 to TRBJ1-1; possible D gene TRBD1, 6 bases. The CDR3 length is 12 residues. CDR1 and CDR2 (germline): LGHNA, YNFKEQ. The CDR3: CASSQVGGPFLF. Here the CDR3 DNA reads TGTGCCAGCAGCCAAGTGGGGGGGCCCTTCCTATTT.

Here the CDR3 reads CASSLEAGPNYGYTF. The CDR3, as DNA: TGTGCCAGCAGTTTAGAGGCGGGGCCCAACTATGGCTACACCTTC. J is TRBJ1-2 and V is TRBV27; tentatively, D is TRBD1 (5 bases). The germline CDR1 and CDR2 sequences are MNHEY and SMNVEV (reference sequence). The length of the CDR3 is 15 residues. Trimming removed 2 bases from V and 2 bases from J, with 12 bases in between.

V gene TRBV6-1 combines with J gene TRBJ1-2, with TRBD1 matching over 8 bases. Germline assignment: CDR1 MNHNS and CDR2 SASEGT. Germline trimming cut 2 bases from V and 7 bases from J; bases unmatched to any gene: 12. The CDR3 sequence is 16 residues long. The CDR3 DNA is TGTGCCAGCAGTGAACAGGGCCGGGCAGGGGGCTTTGGCTACACCTTC. Residues: CASSEQGRAGGFGYTF.

The chain has TRBV6-5 and TRBJ1-5, with TRBD1 identical over 8 bases. This CDR3 is 15 amino acids long. Germline V CDR1 and CDR2: MNHEY, SVGAGI. With 5 bases clipped from V and 1 base from J, the junction kept 4 bases outside the gene matches. CDR3 nucleotide sequence: TGTGCCAGCAGTCCGGACAGGGCGAGCAATCAGCCCCAGCATTTT. Translation: CASSPDRASNQPQHF.

This clone was recorded only once. The chain recombines TRBV7-9 with TRBJ2-7, with TRBD2 matching over 15 bases. The germline gives CDR1 SEHNR, CDR2 FQNEAQ (reference sequence). The CDR3 runs 15 residues. J was trimmed by 6 bases and V by 4 bases; bases with no gene match: 4. The CDR3 DNA follows: TGTGCCAGCAGCTCGGGACTAGCGGGAGGAGGCGAGCAGTACTTC. It translates to CASSSGLAGGGEQYF. Full variable domain (remainder filled in from reference TRBV7-9 and TRBJ2-7): DTGVSQNPRHKITKRGQNVTFRCDPISEHNRLYWYRQTLGQGPEFLTYFQNEAQLEKSRLLSDRFSAERPKGSFSTLEIQRTEQGDSAMYLCASSSGLAGGGEQYFGPGTRLTVT.

A remark on this clone: The junction differs from germline at one of its ends, possibly a read error. The CDR3 nucleotides are TGTGCCAGCAGCTCCGACGGGGGGCCCAATCAGCCCCAGAATTTT. Its translation is CASSSDGGPNQPQNF. The gene calls are TRBV9 and TRBJ1-5; the D gene is possibly TRBD1 (6 bases). The CDR3 consists of 15 residues. From germline, CDR1 is SGDLS and CDR2 YYNGEE.

The chain recombines TRBV5-4 with TRBJ1-6; no clear D gene. V was trimmed by 0 bases and J by 8 bases, leaving 9 bases between them. Germline CDR1 SGHNT, CDR2 YYREEE (reference sequence). This CDR3 has 14 amino acids. CDR3 residues: CASSLGHRDSPLHF. DNA of the CDR3: TGTGCCAGCAGCTTGGGCCACAGAGATTCACCCCTCCACTTT.

The chain uses TRBV6-5 and TRBJ1-2, with no clear D. The V gene's germline CDR1 is MNHEY and CDR2 SVGAGI. The V gene lost 5 bases and the J gene lost 2 bases, with 9 bases spanning the gap. This CDR3 has 13 residues. The CDR3: CASSIQTNYGYTF. CDR3 sequence (DNA): TGTGCCAGCAGTATACAGACGAACTATGGCTACACCTTC.

This chain links TRBV2 with TRBJ2-3; D perhaps matches TRBD1 (5 bases). CDR1 SNHLY and CDR2 FYNNEI come from the germline V gene. Between the trimmed V and J ends, which lost 2 bases and 3 bases, there was a span of 6 bases. This CDR3 has 13 amino acids. The chain's CDR3 is CASSEPGTDTQYF. The CDR3 nucleotides read TGTGCCAGCAGTGAACCAGGGACAGATACGCAGTATTTT. Together with reference TRBV2 and TRBJ2-3, the CDR3 gives the full variable domain: EPEVTQTPSHQVTQMGQEVILRCVPISNHLYFYWYRQILGQKVEFLVSFYNNEISEKSEIFDDQFSVERPDGSNFTLKIRSTKLEDSAMYFCASSEPGTDTQYFGPGTRLTVL.

The V gene is TRBV9, the J gene TRBJ1-5, with TRBD1 matching 9 bases. The trim removed 3 bases at V and 7 bases at J, leaving 5 bases unmatched. Germline-derived CDR1 and CDR2 are SGDLS and YYNGEE. This CDR3 region has 14 residues. CDR3 amino acids: CASSARQGDQPQHF. The CDR3 DNA reads as TGTGCCAGCAGCGCAAGACAGGGGGACCAGCCCCAGCATTTT.

This rearrangement joins TRBV5-1 to TRBJ2-4; TRBD2 matches at 12 bases. V trimming: 4 bases; J trimming: 3 bases; junction bases outside the gene matches: 2. CDR1 is SGHRS, CDR2 YFSETQ, per germline. The length of the CDR3 is 15 residues. For the CDR3, the DNA is TGCGCCAGCAGCCCGGGACTAGCGGGCAAAAACATTCAGTACTTC. Translating it yields CASSPGLAGKNIQYF.

V is TRBV7-9 and J is TRBJ1-1, with a possible D match to TRBD1 (6 bases). Germline values: CDR1 SEHNR, CDR2 FQNEAQ (reference sequence). The V end was cut by 6 bases, the J end by 6 bases, with 11 bases between. The CDR3 has 12 residues. In DNA form, the CDR3 reads TGTGCCAGCAGGCGGGGGGCTGCTGAAGCTTTCTTT. Protein sequence: CASRRGAAEAFF.